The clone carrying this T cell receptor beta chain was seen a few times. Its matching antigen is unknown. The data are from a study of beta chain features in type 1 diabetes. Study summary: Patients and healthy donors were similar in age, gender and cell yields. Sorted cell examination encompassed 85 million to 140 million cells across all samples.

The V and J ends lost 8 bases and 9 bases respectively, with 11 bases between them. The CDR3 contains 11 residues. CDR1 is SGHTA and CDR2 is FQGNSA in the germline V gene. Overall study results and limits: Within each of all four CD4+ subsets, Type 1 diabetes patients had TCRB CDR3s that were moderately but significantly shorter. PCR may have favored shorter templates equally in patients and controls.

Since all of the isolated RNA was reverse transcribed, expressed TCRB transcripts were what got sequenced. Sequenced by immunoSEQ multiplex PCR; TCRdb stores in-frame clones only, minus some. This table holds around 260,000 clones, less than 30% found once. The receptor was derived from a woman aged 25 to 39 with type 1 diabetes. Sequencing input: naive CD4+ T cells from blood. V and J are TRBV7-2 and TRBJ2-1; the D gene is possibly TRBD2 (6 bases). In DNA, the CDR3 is TGTGCCAGCGGGCTCGGGGGTGAGCAGTTCTTC. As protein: CASGLGGEQFF.